The 3 T cell receptor beta chains in this list originate from one sample, sequenced in a study of ipilimumab plus nivolumab after autologous stem cell transplantation. Clones were sequenced by immunoSEQ multiplex PCR, and TCRdb holds only the in-frame ones, with some missing. The top ten clones hold roughly a tenth of a sample with about 18,000 clones, roughly 79% of them seen once. Material: PBMCs, obtained in a trial of ipilimumab plus nivolumab as post-transplant consolidation. The receptor source for this set is a male donor with diffuse large B-cell lymphoma.

J is TRBJ2-7 and V is TRBV7-6; TRBD2 is a possible D gene (7 bases). The CDR3 runs 16 residues. Looked up from germline, CDR1 is SGHVS and CDR2 is FNYEAQ. Trimming pared 0 bases from V and 6 bases from J, leaving 18 bases between. The CDR3 spells CASSLAVGGPHVEQYF. CDR3 bases: TGTGCCAGCAGCTTAGCAGTGGGGGGGCCCCATGTCGAGCAGTACTTC.

This clone showed up just once. CDR3 bases: TGTGCCAGCAGCTTAGCGGCCGTGAACACTGAAGCTTTCTTT. This encodes CASSLAAVNTEAFF. This chain connects TRBV7-2 to TRBJ1-1; D is ambiguous. Germline CDR1 is SGHTA and CDR2 is FQGNSA. Between the trimmed V and J ends, which lost 0 bases and 0 bases, there was a span of 5 bases. The CDR3 is made up of 14 amino acids.

This clone was detected only once. This sequence joins TRBV5-4 and TRBJ2-2; D is ambiguous. CDR1 is SGHNT, CDR2 YYREEE, per germline (reference sequence). V was pared by 0 bases and J by 1 base, with 7 bases between. The CDR3 covers 15 residues. The DNA of the CDR3 is TGTGCCAGCAGCTTGGACTACCTGAACACCGGGGAGCTGTTTTTT. Translating gives CASSLDYLNTGELFF.